The text below deals with one TCR beta chain. Antigen: not known. The junction had 4 bases not matched to a gene; V was cut back by 6 bases and J by 0 bases. Germline CDR1 and CDR2: SGHRS and YFSETQ. CDR3 length: 16 amino acids. The data originate from a study of cytomegalovirus exposure and HLA in healthy donors. Study observations and caveats: The authors later linked a missense DCLRE1C variant to TCR beta V- and J-gene trimming. When a later analysis compared HLA-associated TCR beta chains with equally common others, the HLA-associated chains turned out to be more clonally expanded and to have lower generation probabilities. Available immune exposure information was restricted to CMV serostatus only.

PCR involved 60 Vbeta and 13 Jbeta primers. Method: immunoSEQ multiplex PCR; TCRdb's copy keeps in-frame clones and lacks some. Of more than 150,000 clones listed, roughly nine tenths are singletons. This chain connects TRBV5-1 to TRBJ2-6, with 9 positions matching TRBD1. The source of this sequence is a girl under three years old in good health and CMV-seronegative. The sequenced material came from PBMCs. The CDR3 bases are TGCGCCAGCAATACAGGGGGCTTCTCTGGGGCCAACGTCCTGACTTTC. Amino acid sequence: CASNTGGFSGANVLTF. The full variable domain, completed using reference TRBV5-1 and TRBJ2-6, is KAGVTQTPRYLIKTRGQQVTLSCSPISGHRSVSWYQQTPGQGLQFLFEYFSETQRNKGNFPGRFSGRQFSNSRSEMNVSTLELGDSALYLCASNTGGFSGANVLTFGAGSRLTVL.